Each of the 30 T cell receptor beta chains below was sequenced from the same sample in a study of cytomegalovirus exposure and HLA in healthy donors (TCRdb year 2017). Libraries were built with the immunoSEQ multiplex PCR assay. A mixture of 60 forward primers for TCR Vbeta segments and 13 reverse primers for TCR Jbeta segments was used in the multiplex PCR. The table comes from immuneACCESS by way of TCRdb, which keeps in-frame sequences with V and J called. Part of the clones is missing from these tables; in studies checked, under half for an unresolved V gene and the rest for unknown reasons. For this sample the table gives under 200,000 clones, of which 79% were detected only once. Under 2.5% of the sample comes from the top ten. The specimen sequenced was PBMCs. Every receptor here comes from a man aged 35 to 55 in good health and CMV-seronegative.

The gene calls are TRBV7-2 and TRBJ2-5; D ambiguous. V gave up 1 base and J gave up 5 bases, with 11 bases separating them. The CDR3 spans 14 residues. CDR1 SGHTA and CDR2 FQGNSA come from the germline V gene. The CDR3 sequence is CASSLDSGAETQYF. The CDR3 DNA sequence: TGTGCCAGCAGCTTAGACAGTGGTGCTGAGACCCAGTACTTC.

The rearrangement links TRBV28 to TRBJ2-3; no definite D call. The germline V gene encodes CDR1 MDHEN and CDR2 SYDVKM. V was pared by 6 bases and J by 3 bases, with 13 bases between. This CDR3 region has 14 residues. CDR3 residues: CASRLAAETDTQYF. CDR3 coding DNA: TGTGCCAGCAGACTCGCCGCGGAGACAGATACGCAGTATTTT.

The chain has TRBV11-3 and TRBJ2-5; D is perhaps TRBD2 (6 bases). The CDR3 extends over 13 amino acids. In germline, CDR1 is SGHNT, CDR2 YENEEA. V was pared by 3 bases and J by 3 bases, with 8 bases between. CDR3 region: CASSLGLKETQYF. CDR3 coding DNA: TGTGCCAGCAGCTTGGGACTCAAAGAGACCCAGTACTTC.

The gene calls are TRBV28 and TRBJ2-2; 8 bases agree with TRBD2. Germline lookup yields CDR1 MDHEN and CDR2 SYDVKM. With V trimmed by 4 bases and J by 1 base, 2 bases remained unmatched. CDR3 length: 15 amino acids. CDR3 residues: CASSSSGGNTGELFF. In nucleotides, the CDR3 is TGTGCCAGCAGTTCCAGCGGGGGGAACACCGGGGAGCTGTTTTTT. Filled out from reference TRBV28 and TRBJ2-2, the complete variable domain reads DVKVTQSSRYLVKRTGEKVFLECVQDMDHENMFWYRQDPGLGLRLIYFSYDVKMKEKGDIPEGYSVSREKKERFSLILESASTNQTSMYLCASSSSGGNTGELFFGEGSRLTVL.

The chain carries TRBV27 and TRBJ1-1; TRBD1 is a possible D gene (6 bases). The V gene lost 2 bases and the J gene lost 8 bases, with 9 bases spanning the gap. The V gene's germline CDR1 is MNHEY and CDR2 SMNVEV (reference sequence). CDR3 length equals 12 residues. The CDR3 DNA follows: TGTGCCAGCAGTTTACAGGGGCAGGAAGCTTTCTTT. It codes for CASSLQGQEAFF.

This chain connects TRBV19 to TRBJ2-1; the match to TRBD2 covers 7 bases. J was trimmed by 3 bases and V by 5 bases; bases with no gene match: 7. Germline assignment: CDR1 LNHDA and CDR2 SQIVND (reference sequence). The CDR3 length is 15 residues. The CDR3 DNA is TGTGCCAGTAGTTCGGGGCGGGACTACTACAATGAGCAGTTCTTC. Its protein product is CASSSGRDYYNEQFF.

The sample holds one count of this clone. This sequence joins TRBV11-3 and TRBJ2-7; no firm D call. The V gene lost 1 base and the J gene lost 0 bases, with 4 bases spanning the gap. This CDR3 spans 13 amino acids. Per germline, CDR1 SGHNT and CDR2 YENEEA. The CDR3 reads CASSLGPSYEQYF. As DNA, the CDR3 is TGTGCCAGCAGCTTAGGGCCCTCCTACGAGCAGTACTTC.

V usage is TRBV5-5 and J usage is TRBJ2-1; 12 bases fit TRBD2. Germline V lookup: CDR1 SGHKS, CDR2 YYEKEE (reference sequence). This CDR3 spans 17 amino acids. The V segment lost 3 bases and the J segment 4 bases; nucleotides outside the gene matches: 8. This CDR3 is CASSSLAGGLGYNEQFF. CDR3 DNA sequence: TGTGCCAGCAGCTCCCTAGCGGGAGGGTTAGGTTACAATGAGCAGTTCTTC.

J is TRBJ2-1 and V is TRBV28; D is unclear. The V end lost 5 bases, the J end lost 0 bases, and 8 bases lay between the germline ends. The CDR3 is 14 amino acids. Germline V gene sequence: CDR1 MDHEN, CDR2 SYDVKM. The CDR3 nucleotides read TGTGCCAGCAGTCCCCCTAGCTCCTACAATGAGCAGTTCTTC. Encoded protein: CASSPPSSYNEQFF.

This chain joins TRBV11-2 and TRBJ2-7; TRBD1 agrees at 10 bases. The CDR3 is 15 amino acids. The V and J ends lost 4 bases and 4 bases, in that order; junction bases with no gene match: 7. Germline CDR1 SGHAT, CDR2 FQNNGV. The CDR3 DNA is TGTGCCAGCAGCTCGGGACAGGGGATGGGGTACGAGCAGTACTTC. Its translation: CASSSGQGMGYEQYF.

The chain is built from TRBV11-2 and TRBJ2-5; 14 nucleotides line up with TRBD2. CDR1 is SGHAT and CDR2 is FQNNGV in the germline V gene. The CDR3 contains 16 residues. The ends lost 5 bases at V and 6 bases at J; junction bases unmatched: 8. The CDR3 loop is CASSPRRTSGGQTQYF. CDR3 nucleotides: TGTGCCAGCAGCCCTCGGCGGACTAGCGGGGGGCAGACCCAGTACTTC.

The chain carries TRBV7-2 and TRBJ1-5; TRBD1 might be the D (6 bases). Germline values: CDR1 SGHTA, CDR2 FQGNSA. V was cut by 0 bases and J by 0 bases, with 12 bases left in between. There are 17 residues in the CDR3. Here the CDR3 DNA reads TGTGCCAGCAGCTTAGCCGGACAGATCTATAGCAATCAGCCCCAGCATTTT. This translates into CASSLAGQIYSNQPQHF.

The chain is built from TRBV11-2 and TRBJ2-3, with TRBD2 matching over 8 bases. CDR1 and CDR2 (germline): SGHAT, FQNNGV. The CDR3 is 14 amino acids. J gave up 4 bases and V 1 base, and 1 base lay outside the gene matches. In DNA form, the CDR3 reads TGTGCCAGCAGCTTAGCGGGAGGGTCAGATACGCAGTATTTT. This codes for CASSLAGGSDTQYF.

The chain is built from TRBV14 and TRBJ2-7, with 11 bases lining up with TRBD2. Germline V gene data show CDR1 as SGHDN and CDR2 as FVKESK. The CDR3 runs 13 residues. Losses at the gene ends were 4 bases for V and 6 bases for J; bases not matched to a gene: 2. The DNA of the CDR3 is TGTGCCAGCAGCCTAGCGGGAGGGAGCGAGCAGTACTTC. This translates into CASSLAGGSEQYF.

The chain couples TRBV6-5 to TRBJ2-7; D gene uncertain. The CDR3 has 10 residues. Germline assignment: CDR1 MNHEY and CDR2 SVGAGI. Deletions cut 7 bases from V and 7 bases from J, with 8 bases between. CDR3 loop: CASNHWEQYF. The CDR3 coding sequence is TGTGCCAGCAACCACTGGGAGCAGTACTTC.

The chain carries TRBV27 and TRBJ2-3; D ambiguous. CDR1 MNHEY and CDR2 SMNVEV come from the germline V gene (reference sequence). Trimming took off 7 bases at V and 6 bases at J, with 11 bases between the two ends. The CDR3 runs 12 residues. The CDR3 protein is CASKTPRDTQYF. The CDR3 nucleotides are TGTGCCAGCAAAACCCCCAGGGATACGCAGTATTTT.

Remarks on this clone: An end of the junction differs from the germline gene, which may be a read error. The CDR3 nucleotides read TGTGCCAGCAGTCCCCGACAGGGGGCGGCAGTAAACAGTCAGTACTTC. It is translated as CASSPRQGAAVNSQYF. The J gene is TRBJ2-4, the V gene TRBV27, with 10 nucleotides matching TRBD1. Looked up from germline, CDR1 is MNHEY and CDR2 is SMNVEV (reference sequence). This CDR3 comprises 16 residues.

The CDR3 DNA reads as TGTGCCAGCAGCTTGGGACTAGGGAGTTCGGCGTCCTACAATGAGCAGTTCTTC. Its translation is CASSLGLGSSASYNEQFF. The chain has TRBV5-8 and TRBJ2-1; D is perhaps TRBD2 (6 bases). CDR3 length: 18 amino acids. Germline V gene lookup returns CDR1 SGHTS and CDR2 YDEGEE. The germline V and J ends were trimmed by 0 bases and 1 base, with 17 bases remaining between them.

About this clone itself: One junction end does not reproduce the germline sequence, and a read error may be involved. The J gene is TRBJ2-6, the V gene TRBV10-3, with 11 bases aligning to TRBD2. From germline, CDR1 is ENHRY and CDR2 SYGVKD. The CDR3 spans 20 residues. This CDR3 reads CAISEWLAGGPPGGANGLTF. CDR3 DNA sequence: TGTGCCATCAGTGAGTGGCTAGCGGGAGGCCCCCCCGGAGGGGCCAACGGCCTGACTTTC.

The CDR3 reads CAISAGTGVNTEAFF. In DNA form, the CDR3 reads TGTGCCATCAGTGCTGGGACAGGGGTTAACACTGAAGCTTTCTTT. This chain joins TRBV10-3 and TRBJ1-1, with 10 bases matching TRBD1. Germline trimming cut 4 bases from V and 2 bases from J; bases unmatched to any gene: 4. CDR1 is ENHRY, CDR2 SYGVKD, per germline. The CDR3 contains 15 residues.

Concerning this clone: One end of the junction fails to match germline, which may point to a read error. The rearrangement links TRBV7-9 to TRBJ1-1; D is unresolved. The CDR3 runs to 12 residues. CDR1 SEHNR and CDR2 FQNEAQ come from the germline V gene (reference sequence). The chain's CDR3 is CSSSFGQVEAFF. CDR3 coding DNA: TGTTCCAGCAGCTTTGGGCAGGTAGAAGCTTTCTTT.

This chain joins TRBV4-3 and TRBJ2-2; 9 positions agree with TRBD1. Germline loops: CDR1 LGHNA, CDR2 YSLEER. Trimming cost V 4 bases and J 5 bases; bases outside gene matches: 5. The CDR3 extends over 15 amino acids. CDR3: CASSLQGQGTGELFF. The DNA for the CDR3 is TGCGCCAGCAGCCTGCAGGGACAGGGTACCGGGGAGCTGTTTTTT.

The V gene is TRBV29-1, the J gene TRBJ2-5; 7 positions match TRBD2. The V and J ends lost 3 bases and 5 bases, in that order; junction bases with no gene match: 3. This CDR3 has 12 amino acids. Germline-derived CDR1 and CDR2 are SQVTM and ANQGSEA. CDR3 sequence: CSVDFSGETQYF. Here the CDR3 DNA reads TGCAGCGTTGACTTTAGCGGGGAGACCCAGTACTTC. Variable domain in full (rest from reference TRBV29-1 and TRBJ2-5): SAVISQKPSRDICQRGTSLTIQCQVDSQVTMMFWYRQQPGQSLTLIATANQGSEATYESGFVIDKFPISRPNLTFSTLTVSNMSPEDSSIYLCSVDFSGETQYFGPGTRLLVL.

The chain recombines TRBV7-8 with TRBJ2-1, with D perhaps matching TRBD1 (7 bases). There are 15 residues in the CDR3. Trimming left V 3 bases short and J 4 bases short, with 13 bases between. Germline V CDR1 and CDR2: SGHVS, FQNEAQ. The CDR3 coding sequence is TGTGCCAGCAGCTTGGCCAGGGGGGAATACAATGAGCAGTTCTTC. This gives the protein CASSLARGEYNEQFF.

This clone turned up a few times. Written as DNA, the CDR3 is TGTGCCAGCAACAAGGACAGGGGGCCCGAGCAGTACTTC. Protein product: CASNKDRGPEQYF. This chain links TRBV9 with TRBJ2-7; 11 bases are a match to TRBD1. The CDR3 runs 13 residues. The V gene end was trimmed by 6 bases and the J gene end by 6 bases; junction bases not matched to a gene: 5. CDR1 and CDR2 (germline): SGDLS, YYNGEE.

The CDR3 DNA reads TGTGCCAGCAGACGATTTCAGGGGGCGGACCAGCCCCAGCATTTT. Translating gives CASRRFQGADQPQHF. The J gene is TRBJ1-5, the V gene TRBV6-6, with 8 bases matching TRBD1. The V gene's germline CDR1 is MNHNY and CDR2 SVGAGI (reference sequence). Germline trimming cut 6 bases from V and 7 bases from J; bases unmatched to any gene: 11. This CDR3 has 15 amino acids.

The V and J genes are TRBV5-6 and TRBJ2-5; 8 bases line up with TRBD1. The J call is doubtful: the DNA matches TRBJ2-7 better. Germline CDR1 reads SGHDT; CDR2 reads YYEEEE. The CDR3 totals 16 residues. The CDR3 reads CASSFTWTGRSYEQYF. For the CDR3, the DNA is TGTGCCAGCAGCTTCACATGGACAGGGCGGTCCTACGAGCAGTACTTC.

This clone came up once. CDR3 protein: CASSQSGREGTDTQYF. DNA for the CDR3: TGCGCCAGCAGTCAATCGGGTCGGGAGGGCACAGATACGCAGTATTTT. The chain has TRBV23-1 and TRBJ2-3, with 7 bases fitting TRBD2. TRBV23-1 falls under the ORF class, with uncertain function. With V trimmed by 0 bases and J by 1 base, 4 bases remained unmatched. CDR3 size: 16 residues.

The J gene is TRBJ1-4, the V gene TRBV5-1; 9 positions agree with TRBD1. Germline V gene lookup returns CDR1 SGHRS and CDR2 YFSETQ. V gave up 2 bases and J gave up 14 bases; unmatched junction bases: 10. This CDR3 is built from 14 residues. In nucleotides, the CDR3 is TGCGCCAGCAGCTTACCGGGACAGGGACATCATCTGTTTTTT. It yields the protein CASSLPGQGHHLFF.

The chain uses TRBV27 and TRBJ2-7; the D gene is possibly TRBD1 (5 bases). The CDR3 spans 14 residues. The V and J ends lost 1 base and 2 bases respectively, with 9 bases between them. Germline V gene sequence: CDR1 MNHEY, CDR2 SMNVEV (reference sequence). The CDR3 DNA reads as TGTGCCAGCAGTTTATATCCAGGGCCCTACGAGCAGTACTTC. Its protein product is CASSLYPGPYEQYF.